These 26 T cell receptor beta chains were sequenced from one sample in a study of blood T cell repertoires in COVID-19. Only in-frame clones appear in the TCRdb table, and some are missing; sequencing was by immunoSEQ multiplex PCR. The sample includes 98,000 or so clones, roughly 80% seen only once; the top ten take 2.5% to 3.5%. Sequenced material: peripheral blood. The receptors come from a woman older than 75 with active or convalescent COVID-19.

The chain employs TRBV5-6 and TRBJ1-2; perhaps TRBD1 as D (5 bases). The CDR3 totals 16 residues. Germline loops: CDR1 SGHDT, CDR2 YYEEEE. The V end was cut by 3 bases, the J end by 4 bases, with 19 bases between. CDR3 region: CASSSRTGSGPYGYTF. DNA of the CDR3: TGTGCCAGCAGCTCCCGGACCGGTTCAGGGCCCTATGGCTACACCTTC.

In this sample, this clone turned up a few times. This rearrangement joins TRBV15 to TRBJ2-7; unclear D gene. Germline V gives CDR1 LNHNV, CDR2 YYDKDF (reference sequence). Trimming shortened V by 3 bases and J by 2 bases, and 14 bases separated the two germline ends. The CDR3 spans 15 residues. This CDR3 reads CATSSMNTPTYEQYF. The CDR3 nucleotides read TGTGCCACCAGCAGCATGAATACACCAACCTACGAGCAGTACTTC. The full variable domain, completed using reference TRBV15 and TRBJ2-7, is DAMVIQNPRYQVTQFGKPVTLSCSQTLNHNVMYWYQQKSSQAPKLLFHYYDKDFNNEADTPDNFQSRRPNTSFCFLDIRSPGLGDTAMYLCATSSMNTPTYEQYFGPGTRLTVT.

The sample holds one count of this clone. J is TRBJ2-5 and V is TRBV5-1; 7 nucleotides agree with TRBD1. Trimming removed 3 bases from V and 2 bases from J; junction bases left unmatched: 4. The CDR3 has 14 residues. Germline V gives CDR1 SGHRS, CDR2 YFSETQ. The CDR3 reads CASSSGQAQETQYF. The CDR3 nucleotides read TGCGCCAGCAGCTCCGGACAGGCTCAAGAGACCCAGTACTTC.

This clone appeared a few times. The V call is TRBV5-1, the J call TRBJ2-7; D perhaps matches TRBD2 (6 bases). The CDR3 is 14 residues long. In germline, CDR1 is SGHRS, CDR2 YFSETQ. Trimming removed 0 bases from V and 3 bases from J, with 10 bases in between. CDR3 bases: TGCGCCAGCAGCTTGGGGGACTTAGGCTACGAGCAGTACTTC. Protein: CASSLGDLGYEQYF.

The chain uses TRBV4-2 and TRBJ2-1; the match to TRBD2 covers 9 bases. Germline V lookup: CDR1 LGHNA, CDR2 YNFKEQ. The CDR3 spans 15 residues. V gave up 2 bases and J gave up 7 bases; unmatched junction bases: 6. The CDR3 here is CASSQRLAELNEQFF. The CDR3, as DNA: TGTGCCAGCAGCCAAAGACTAGCGGAACTAAATGAGCAGTTCTTC.

The CDR3 nucleotides read TGTGCCAGCAGCCCCGACCCTACGGGAGCTTTCTTT. It is translated as CASSPDPTGAFF. The chain is built from TRBV7-8 and TRBJ1-1; D is unresolved. Germline assignment: CDR1 SGHVS and CDR2 FQNEAQ. With 5 bases removed from V and 10 bases from J, the gap between germline ends came to 14 bases. This CDR3 region has 12 residues.

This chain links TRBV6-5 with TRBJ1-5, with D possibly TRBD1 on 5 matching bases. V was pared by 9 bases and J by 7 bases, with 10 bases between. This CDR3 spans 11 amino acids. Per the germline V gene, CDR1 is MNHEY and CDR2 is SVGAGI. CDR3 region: CASTEGQPQHF. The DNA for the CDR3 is TGTGCCAGTACGGAGGGGCAGCCCCAGCATTTT.

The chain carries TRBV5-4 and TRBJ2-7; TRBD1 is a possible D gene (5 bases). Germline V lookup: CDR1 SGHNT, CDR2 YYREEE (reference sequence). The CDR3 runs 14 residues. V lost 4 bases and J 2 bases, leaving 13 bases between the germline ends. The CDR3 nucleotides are TGTGCCAGCAGCCTAGGACACACAACCTACGAGCAGTACTTC. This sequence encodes CASSLGHTTYEQYF.

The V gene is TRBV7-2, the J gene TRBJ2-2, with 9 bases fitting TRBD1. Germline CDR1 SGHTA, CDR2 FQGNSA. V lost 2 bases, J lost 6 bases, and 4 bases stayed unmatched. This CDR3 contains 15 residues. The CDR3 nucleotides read TGTGCCAGCAGCTTAAACAGGGGGCGCGCCGGGGAGCTGTTTTTT. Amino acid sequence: CASSLNRGRAGELFF.

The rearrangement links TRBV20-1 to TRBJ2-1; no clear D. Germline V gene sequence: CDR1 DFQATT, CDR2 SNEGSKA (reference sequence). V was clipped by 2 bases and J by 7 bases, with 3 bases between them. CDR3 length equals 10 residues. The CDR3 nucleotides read TGCAGTGCTAGAATAAATGAGCAGTTCTTC. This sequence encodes CSARINEQFF.

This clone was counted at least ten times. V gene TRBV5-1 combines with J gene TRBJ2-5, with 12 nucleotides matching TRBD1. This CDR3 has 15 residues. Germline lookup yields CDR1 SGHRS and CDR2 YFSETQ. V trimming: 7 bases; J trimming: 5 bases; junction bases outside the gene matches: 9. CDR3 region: CASRDGTGGGETQYF. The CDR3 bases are TGCGCCAGCCGCGATGGGACAGGGGGCGGGGAGACCCAGTACTTC.

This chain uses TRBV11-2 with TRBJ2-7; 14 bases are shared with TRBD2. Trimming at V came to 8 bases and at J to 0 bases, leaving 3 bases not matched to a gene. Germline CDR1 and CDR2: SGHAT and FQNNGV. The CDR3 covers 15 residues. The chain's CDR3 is CASRTSGGSSYEQYF. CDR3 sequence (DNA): TGTGCCAGCCGGACTAGCGGGGGGTCCTCCTACGAGCAGTACTTC. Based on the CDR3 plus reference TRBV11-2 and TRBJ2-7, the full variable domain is EAGVAQSPRYKIIEKRQSVAFWCNPISGHATLYWYQQILGQGPKLLIQFQNNGVVDDSQLPKDRFSAERLKGVDSTLKIQPAKLEDSAVYLCASRTSGGSSYEQYFGPGTRLTVT.

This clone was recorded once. The chain's CDR3 is CSVWAGAYEQYF. The CDR3 DNA sequence: TGCAGCGTTTGGGCGGGAGCCTACGAGCAGTACTTC. This chain joins TRBV29-1 and TRBJ2-7, with 7 positions matching TRBD2. CDR3 length equals 12 residues. Germline CDR1 is SQVTM and CDR2 is ANQGSEA. V lost 5 bases and J lost 2; bases outside the gene matches: 3.

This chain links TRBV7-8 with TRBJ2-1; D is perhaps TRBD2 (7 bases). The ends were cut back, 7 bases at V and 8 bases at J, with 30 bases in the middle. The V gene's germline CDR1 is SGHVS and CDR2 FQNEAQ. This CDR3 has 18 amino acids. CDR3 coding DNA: TGTGCCAGCATCCATCGGGACATAGGTAGAGCCGCGGGAGATGAGCAGTTCTTC. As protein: CASIHRDIGRAAGDEQFF.

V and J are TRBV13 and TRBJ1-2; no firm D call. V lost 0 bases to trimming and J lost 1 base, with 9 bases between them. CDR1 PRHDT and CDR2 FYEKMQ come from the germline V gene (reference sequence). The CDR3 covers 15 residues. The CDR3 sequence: CASSLGPPFNYGYTF. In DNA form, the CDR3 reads TGTGCCAGCAGCTTAGGCCCCCCGTTTAACTATGGCTACACCTTC.

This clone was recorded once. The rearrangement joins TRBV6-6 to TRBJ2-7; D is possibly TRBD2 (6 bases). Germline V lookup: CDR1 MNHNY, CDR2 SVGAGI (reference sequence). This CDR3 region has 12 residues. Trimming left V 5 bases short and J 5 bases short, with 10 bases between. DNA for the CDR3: TGTGCCAGCAGTCCGGGGGTCCACGAGCAGTACTTC. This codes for CASSPGVHEQYF.

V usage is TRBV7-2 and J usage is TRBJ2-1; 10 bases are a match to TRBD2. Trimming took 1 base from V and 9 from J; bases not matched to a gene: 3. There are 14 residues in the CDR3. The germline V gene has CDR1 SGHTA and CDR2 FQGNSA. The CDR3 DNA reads TGTGCCAGCAGCTTAGGGACTAGCGGCTCTGAGCAGTTCTTC. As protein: CASSLGTSGSEQFF.

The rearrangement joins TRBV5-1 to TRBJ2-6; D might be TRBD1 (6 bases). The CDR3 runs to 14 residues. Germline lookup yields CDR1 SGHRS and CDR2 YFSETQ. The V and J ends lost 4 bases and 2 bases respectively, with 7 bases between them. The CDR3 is CASSRTAGANVLTF. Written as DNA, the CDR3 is TGCGCCAGCAGCCGGACAGCTGGGGCCAACGTCCTGACTTTC.

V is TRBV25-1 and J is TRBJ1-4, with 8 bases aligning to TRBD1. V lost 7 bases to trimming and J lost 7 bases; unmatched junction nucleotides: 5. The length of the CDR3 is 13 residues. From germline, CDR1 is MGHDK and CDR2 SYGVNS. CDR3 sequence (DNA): TGTGCCAGCAAGCACAGGGGGAGTGAAAAACTGTTTTTT. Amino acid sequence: CASKHRGSEKLFF. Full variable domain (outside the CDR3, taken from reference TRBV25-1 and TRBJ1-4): EADIYQTPRYLVIGTGKKITLECSQTMGHDKMYWYQQDPGMELHLIHYSYGVNSTEKGDLSSESTVSRIRTEHFPLTLESARPSHTSQYLCASKHRGSEKLFFGSGTQLSVL.

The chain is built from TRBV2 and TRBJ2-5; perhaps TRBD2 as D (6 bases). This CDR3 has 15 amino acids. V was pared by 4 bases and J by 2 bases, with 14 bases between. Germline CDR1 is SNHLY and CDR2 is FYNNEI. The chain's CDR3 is CASSGQGGRQETQYF. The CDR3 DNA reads TGTGCCAGCAGTGGGCAGGGTGGGAGGCAAGAGACCCAGTACTTC.

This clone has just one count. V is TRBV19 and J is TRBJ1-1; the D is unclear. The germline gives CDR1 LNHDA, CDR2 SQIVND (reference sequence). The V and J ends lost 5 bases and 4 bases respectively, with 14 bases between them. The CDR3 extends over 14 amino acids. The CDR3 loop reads CASSLGGWATEAFF. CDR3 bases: TGTGCCAGTAGTTTGGGAGGGTGGGCCACTGAAGCTTTCTTT.

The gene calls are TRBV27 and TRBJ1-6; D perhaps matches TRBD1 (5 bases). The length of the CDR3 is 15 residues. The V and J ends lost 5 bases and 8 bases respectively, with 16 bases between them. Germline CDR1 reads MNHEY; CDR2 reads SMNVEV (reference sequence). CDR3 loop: CASSARGTEYSPLHF. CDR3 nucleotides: TGTGCCAGCAGTGCCCGGGGGACGGAATATTCACCCCTCCACTTT.

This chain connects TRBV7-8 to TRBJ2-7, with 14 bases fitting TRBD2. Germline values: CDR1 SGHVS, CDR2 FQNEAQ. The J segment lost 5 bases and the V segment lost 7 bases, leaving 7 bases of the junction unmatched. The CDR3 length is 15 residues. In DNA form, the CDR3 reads TGTGCCAGCACTGCCGGGACTAGCGGGAGCAACGAGCAGTACTTC. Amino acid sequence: CASTAGTSGSNEQYF.

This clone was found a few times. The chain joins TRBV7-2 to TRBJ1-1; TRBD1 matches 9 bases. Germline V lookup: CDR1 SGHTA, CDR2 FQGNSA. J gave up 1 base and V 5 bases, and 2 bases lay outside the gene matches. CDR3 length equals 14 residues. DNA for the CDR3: TGTGCCAGCAGCGCGGGACAGGGGAACACTGAAGCTTTCTTT. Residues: CASSAGQGNTEAFF.

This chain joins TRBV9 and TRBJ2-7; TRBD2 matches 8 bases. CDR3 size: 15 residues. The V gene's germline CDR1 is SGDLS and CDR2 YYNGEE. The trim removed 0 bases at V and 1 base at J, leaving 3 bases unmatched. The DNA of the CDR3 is TGTGCCAGCAGCGTAGGGCGGGAGGCATCCTACGAGCAGTACTTC. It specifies CASSVGREASYEQYF.

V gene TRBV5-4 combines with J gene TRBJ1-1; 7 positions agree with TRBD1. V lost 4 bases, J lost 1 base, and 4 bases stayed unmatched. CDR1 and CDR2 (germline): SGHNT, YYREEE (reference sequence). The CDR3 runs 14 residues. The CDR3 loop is CASSGGQRNTEAFF. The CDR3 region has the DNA TGTGCCAGCAGCGGGGGACAGAGGAACACTGAAGCTTTCTTT. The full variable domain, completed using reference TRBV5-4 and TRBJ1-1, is ETGVTQSPTHLIKTRGQQVTLRCSSQSGHNTVSWYQQALGQGPQFIFQYYREEENGRGNFPPRFSGLQFPNYSSELNVNALELDDSALYLCASSGGQRNTEAFFGQGTRLTVV.